The rows below give T cell receptor beta chains drawn from one sample of a study of blood T cell repertoires in COVID-19. The repertoire was sequenced with immunoSEQ multiplex PCR; TCRdb's copy has only in-frame clones and lacks some. The sample holds about 170,000 clones, 85% seen once. What was sequenced was peripheral blood. The source is a human donor with acute or convalescent COVID-19. The donor label of this sample is uncertain. Both conserved end residues are trimmed from each CDR3. Each record gives: V gene, J gene, CDR3 protein.

TRBV7-6	TRBJ1-3	ASSLLDLLNRAGNTIY
TRBV24-1	TRBJ1-2	ATSDVPDDGGPRYGYT
TRBV12-5	TRBJ2-1	ASGLVVAGGLNNEQF
TRBV30	TRBJ1-2	ACPEGHYNYGYT
TRBV7-8	TRBJ1-4	ASSLGQGVGGEKLF
TRBV7-8	TRBJ2-5	ASSFIPHRDGGQTQY
TRBV2	TRBJ1-6	ASRGQINSPLH
TRBV5-6	TRBJ1-5	ASSFTGPNQPQH
TRBV3-1/TRBV3-2	TRBJ2-1	ASSHGDRGSNEQF
TRBV5-4	TRBJ2-5	ASSPPGQETQY
TRBV6-5	TRBJ2-7	ASSLGTPSYEQY
TRBV30	TRBJ1-2	AWSWGDSYGYT
TRBV5-1	TRBJ2-3	ASSLRGGLSTDTQY
TRBV4-3	TRBJ1-2	ASSQDQGFRYGYT
TRBV6-5	TRBJ1-5	ASSQQGGNQPQH
TRBV27	TRBJ2-1	ASSLDRVSYNEQF
TRBV28	TRBJ1-1	ASSLSLGTGANTEAF
TRBV5-4	TRBJ2-3	ASSRGGGSTDTQY
TRBV18	TRBJ1-1	ASSPDRANTEAF